This T cell receptor (beta chain) was identified during a study of T cell repertoires in cytomegalovirus infection (dated by TCRdb to the late 2010s). At the level of the whole study: Because public TCR beta signatures pointed to carriage of CMV infection together with the matching HLA type, the HLA type of each donor mattered for the analysis. What the work shows at the level of the full study, not this receptor alone: The ex vivo response was dominated by HLA-C-restricted CMV-specific TCR beta clonotypes, which also provided the single most frequent clonotype in two of eight donors. Carriers of CMV infection plus the relevant HLA type were discriminated by the cumulative frequency of public TCR beta family members in the study cohort and in an independent roughly 400-donor cohort.

TCRdb records Illumina HiSeq 1500 as the sequencer. TCRdb handled the public reads itself, with Q25 trimming in fastp and clone calling in MiXCR, and kept productive beta chains. Each entry is one CDR3 protein sequence, shown with its most common DNA and genes. The sample has some 300,000 distinct CDR3 sequences on record, roughly a tenth of them singletons. The ten largest clones represent less than 3% of the sample. This clonotype was recorded many times. The antigen this receptor binds is unknown. Base qualities are not recorded, but no much larger clone differs from it by a single base. The source is a human donor in good health (CMV status not recorded). Some clones in this sample may be carry-over from other donors' samples. Sample: PBMCs.

The CDR3 protein sequence reads: CASSLTGQGVDEQFF. In nucleotide form, the sequence is TGTGCCAGCAGCTTAACTGGACAGGGGGTTGATGAGCAGTTCTTC. The sequence joins TRBV7-3 to TRBJ2-1, with TRBD1 identical over 10 junction bases. From cysteine to phenylalanine, the CDR3 is 15 amino acids long. The sequence is cut down to CDR3 DNA, 45 bases in frame from base 1. CDR1 SGHTA and CDR2 FQGTGA were looked up in the germline V gene. Germline trimming amounts to 0 bases on V and 8 bases on J, with 4 as the count of junction bases outside the gene matches.